Following are 12 T cell receptor beta chains from one sample sequenced in a study of blood T cell repertoires in COVID-19. Data came from immunoSEQ multiplex PCR; TCRdb stores just in-frame clones and leaves some out. This table holds under 300,000 clones, approximately 84% found once. The material sequenced was peripheral blood. These receptors were obtained from a human donor with COVID-19, enrolled during active disease. The donor label of this sample is uncertain.

This clone appeared once. The chain has TRBV5-1 and TRBJ1-6; tentatively, D is TRBD1 (5 bases). Germline CDR1 reads SGHRS; CDR2 reads YFSETQ. CDR3 length: 14 residues. Trimming pared 4 bases from V and 4 bases from J, leaving 9 bases between. As DNA, the CDR3 is TGCGCCAGCAGCGCCACAGGATATAATTCACCCCTCCACTTT. It translates to CASSATGYNSPLHF.

The V gene is TRBV7-3, the J gene TRBJ1-2, with 9 bases that match TRBD1. This CDR3 spans 14 amino acids. V lost 5 bases, J lost 1 base, and 2 bases stayed unmatched. Germline CDR1 SGHTA, CDR2 FQGTGA. CDR3 sequence: CASSAGQGNYGYTF. Here the CDR3 DNA reads TGTGCCAGCAGCGCGGGACAGGGTAACTATGGCTACACCTTC.

The sample holds many counts of this clone. V and J are TRBV5-6 and TRBJ1-5; D gene uncertain. The CDR3 covers 15 residues. The germline V and J ends were trimmed by 2 bases and 4 bases, with 13 bases remaining between them. The germline CDR1 and CDR2 sequences are SGHDT and YYEEEE. The CDR3 nucleotides are TGTGCCAGCAGCTTAGCGGGGATCCTTAATCAGCCCCAGCATTTT. Translated, it gives CASSLAGILNQPQHF.

The chain recombines TRBV28 with TRBJ2-1; TRBD2 agrees at 14 bases. The CDR3 loop spans 16 amino acids. The germline V gene has CDR1 MDHEN and CDR2 SYDVKM. J lost 7 bases, V lost 10 bases, and 12 bases had no gene match. The CDR3 DNA is TGTGCCACCAAAAAACCGACTAGCGGGAGGGCAAATGAGCAGTTCTTC. This translates into CATKKPTSGRANEQFF.

V and J are TRBV11-2 and TRBJ2-5, with D perhaps matching TRBD1 (6 bases). This CDR3 spans 12 amino acids. V was trimmed by 3 bases and J by 7 bases, leaving 9 bases between them. Germline loops: CDR1 SGHAT, CDR2 FQNNGV. The CDR3 reads CASSFPRGTQYF. For the CDR3, the DNA is TGTGCCAGCAGCTTCCCCAGGGGGACCCAGTACTTC.

The rearrangement links TRBV9 to TRBJ2-5; 9 positions match TRBD2. The CDR3 sequence is 16 residues long. Germline V gene sequence: CDR1 SGDLS, CDR2 YYNGEE. The ends lost 0 bases at V and 4 bases at J; junction bases unmatched: 7. CDR3 coding DNA: TGTGCCAGCAGCGTAGAGGGTAGCGGGAGAGCAGAGACCCAGTACTTC. Amino acids: CASSVEGSGRAETQYF.

J is TRBJ2-2 and V is TRBV19; 9 bases are shared with TRBD1. Germline V gene data show CDR1 as LNHDA and CDR2 as SQIVND (reference sequence). Losses at the gene ends were 3 bases for V and 4 bases for J; bases not matched to a gene: 6. The CDR3 totals 16 residues. CDR3 DNA sequence: TGTGCCAGTAGTATGGGGACAGGGTATGTCACCGGGGAGCTGTTTTTT. Its translation: CASSMGTGYVTGELFF.

The chain uses TRBV2 and TRBJ1-4; 8 bases are shared with TRBD1. The CDR3 has 16 residues. Per the germline V gene, CDR1 is SNHLY and CDR2 is FYNNEI. V trimming: 8 bases; J trimming: 4 bases; junction bases outside the gene matches: 12. CDR3 nucleotides: TGTGCCAGCGTAAGGAATCCGGGACAGGATAATGAAAAACTGTTTTTT. It encodes CASVRNPGQDNEKLFF.

This chain uses TRBV7-9 with TRBJ2-1; 9 bases map to TRBD2. Trimming cost V 6 bases and J 7 bases; bases outside gene matches: 10. Germline assignment: CDR1 SEHNR and CDR2 FQNEAQ (reference sequence). The length of the CDR3 is 15 residues. The CDR3 sequence: CASSSIAGVGNEQFF. CDR3 bases: TGTGCCAGCAGTTCCATAGCGGGAGTAGGGAATGAGCAGTTCTTC.

The rearrangement links TRBV29-1 to TRBJ1-4; no clear D gene. Germline V lookup: CDR1 SQVTM, CDR2 ANQGSEA. The CDR3 runs to 11 residues. Trimming took off 7 bases at V and 6 bases at J, with 9 bases between the two ends. This chain's CDR3 is CSAAGDEKLFF. CDR3 coding DNA: TGCAGCGCAGCCGGGGATGAAAAACTGTTTTTT. Supplemented by reference TRBV29-1 and TRBJ1-4, the full variable domain reads SAVISQKPSRDICQRGTSLTIQCQVDSQVTMMFWYRQQPGQSLTLIATANQGSEATYESGFVIDKFPISRPNLTFSTLTVSNMSPEDSSIYLCSAAGDEKLFFGSGTQLSVL.

The rearrangement links TRBV30 to TRBJ1-1, with D maybe TRBD1 (5 bases). Germline V CDR1 and CDR2: GTSNPN, SVGIG (reference sequence). V dropped 0 bases and J dropped 3 bases, with 11 bases sitting between them. This CDR3 contains 14 residues. Written as DNA, the CDR3 is TGTGCCTGGAGTGTACGCGGGGGAGACACTGAAGCTTTCTTT. Translating it yields CAWSVRGGDTEAFF.

The CDR3: CASSLINTEAFF. The CDR3 DNA reads TGTGCCAGCAGCCTAATTAACACTGAAGCTTTCTTT. The V call is TRBV7-2, the J call TRBJ1-1; D gene uncertain. V gave up 5 bases and J gave up 2 bases, with 6 bases separating them. This CDR3 spans 12 amino acids. CDR1 and CDR2 from the germline V gene are SGHTA and FQGNSA.